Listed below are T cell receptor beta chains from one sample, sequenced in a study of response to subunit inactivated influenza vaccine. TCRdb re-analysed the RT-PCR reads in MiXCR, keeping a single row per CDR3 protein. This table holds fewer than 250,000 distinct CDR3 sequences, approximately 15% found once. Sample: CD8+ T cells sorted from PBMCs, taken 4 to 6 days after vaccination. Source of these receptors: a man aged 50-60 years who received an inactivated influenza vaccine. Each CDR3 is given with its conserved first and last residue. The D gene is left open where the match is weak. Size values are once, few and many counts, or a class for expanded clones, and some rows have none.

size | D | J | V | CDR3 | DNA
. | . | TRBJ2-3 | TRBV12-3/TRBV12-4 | CASSLDTQYF | TGTGCCAGCAGTTTAGATACGCAGTATTTT
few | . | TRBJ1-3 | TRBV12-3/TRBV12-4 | CASSLQGHSRNTIYF | TGTGCCAGCAGCTTACAGGGCCACTCTCGAAACACCATATATTTT
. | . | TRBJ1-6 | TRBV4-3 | CASSQGSGDNSPLHF | TGCGCCAGCAGCCAAGGGTCCGGGGATAATTCACCCCTCCACTTT
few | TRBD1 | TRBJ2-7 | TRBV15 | CATSREPGQNYEQYF | TGTGCCACCAGCAGAGAGCCGGGACAGAATTACGAGCAGTACTTC
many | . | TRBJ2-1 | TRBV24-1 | CATDSGAYNEQFF | TGTGCCACCGACTCCGGTGCCTACAATGAGCAGTTCTTC
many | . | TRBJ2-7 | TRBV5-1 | CASSLADRRYEQYF | TGCGCCAGCAGCTTGGCTGACAGGAGATACGAGCAGTACTTC
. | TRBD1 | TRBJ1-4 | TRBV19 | CASSSSPGQHEKLFF | TGTGCCAGTAGTAGCTCACCGGGACAGCATGAAAAACTGTTTTTT
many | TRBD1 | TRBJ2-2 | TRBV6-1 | CASSRGQGGFGELFF | TGTGCCAGCAGTCGGGGACAGGGTGGATTCGGGGAGCTGTTTTTT
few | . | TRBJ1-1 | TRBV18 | CASSPPRGAGTEAFF | TGTGCCAGCTCACCACCTAGAGGGGCCGGCACTGAAGCTTTCTTT
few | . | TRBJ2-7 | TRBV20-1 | CSARDLGKDVYEQYF | TGCAGTGCTAGAGATCTTGGGAAAGATGTCTACGAGCAGTACTTC
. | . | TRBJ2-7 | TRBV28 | CASSLEVIRAEQYF | TGTGCCAGCAGTTTAGAAGTCATCCGGGCCGAGCAGTACTTC
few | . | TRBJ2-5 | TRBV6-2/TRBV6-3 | CASSSWEETETQYF | TGTGCCAGCAGTAGCTGGGAGGAGACGGAGACCCAGTACTTC